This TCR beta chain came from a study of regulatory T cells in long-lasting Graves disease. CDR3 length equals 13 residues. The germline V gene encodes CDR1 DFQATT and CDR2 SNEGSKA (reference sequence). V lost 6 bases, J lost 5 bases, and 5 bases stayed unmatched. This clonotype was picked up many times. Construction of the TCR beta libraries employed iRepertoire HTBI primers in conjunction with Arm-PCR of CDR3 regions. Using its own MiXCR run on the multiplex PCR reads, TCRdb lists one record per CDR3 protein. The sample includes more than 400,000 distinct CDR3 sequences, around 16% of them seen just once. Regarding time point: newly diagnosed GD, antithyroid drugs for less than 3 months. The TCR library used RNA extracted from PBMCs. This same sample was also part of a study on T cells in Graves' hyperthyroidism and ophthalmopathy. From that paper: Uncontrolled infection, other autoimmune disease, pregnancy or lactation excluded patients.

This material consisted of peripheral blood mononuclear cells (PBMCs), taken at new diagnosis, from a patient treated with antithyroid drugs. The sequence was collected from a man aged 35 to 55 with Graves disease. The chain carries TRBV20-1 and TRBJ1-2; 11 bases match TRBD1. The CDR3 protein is CSAIGTGGYGYTF. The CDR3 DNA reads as TGCAGTGCCATCGGGACAGGGGGATATGGCTACACCTTC.